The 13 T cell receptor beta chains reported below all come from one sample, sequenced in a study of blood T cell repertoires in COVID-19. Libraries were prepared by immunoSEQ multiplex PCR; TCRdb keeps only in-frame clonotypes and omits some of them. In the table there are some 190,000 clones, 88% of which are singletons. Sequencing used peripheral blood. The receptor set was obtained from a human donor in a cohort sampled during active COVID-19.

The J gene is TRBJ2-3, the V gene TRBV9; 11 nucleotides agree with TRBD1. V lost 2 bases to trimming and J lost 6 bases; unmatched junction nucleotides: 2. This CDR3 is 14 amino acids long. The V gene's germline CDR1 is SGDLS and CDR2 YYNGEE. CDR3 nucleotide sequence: TGTGCCAGCAGCGTCGGACAGGGGGCGGATACGCAGTATTTT. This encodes CASSVGQGADTQYF. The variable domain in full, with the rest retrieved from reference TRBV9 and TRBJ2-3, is DSGVTQTPKHLITATGQRVTLRCSPRSGDLSVYWYQQSLDQGLQFLIQYYNGEERAKGNILERFSAQQFPDLHSELNLSSLELGDSALYFCASSVGQGADTQYFGPGTRLTVL.

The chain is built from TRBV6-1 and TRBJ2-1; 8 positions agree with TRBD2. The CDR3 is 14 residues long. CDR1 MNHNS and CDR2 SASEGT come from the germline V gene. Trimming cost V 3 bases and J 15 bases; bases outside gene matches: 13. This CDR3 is CASSDVREAFVGFF. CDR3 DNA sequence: TGTGCCAGCAGTGATGTGCGGGAGGCGTTCGTGGGGTTCTTC.

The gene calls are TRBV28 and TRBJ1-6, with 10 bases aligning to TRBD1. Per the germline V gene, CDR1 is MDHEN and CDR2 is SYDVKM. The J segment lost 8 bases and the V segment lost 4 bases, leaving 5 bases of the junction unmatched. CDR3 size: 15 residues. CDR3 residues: CASSSQTGGHSPLHF. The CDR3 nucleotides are TGTGCCAGCAGTTCACAGACAGGGGGCCATTCACCCCTCCACTTT.

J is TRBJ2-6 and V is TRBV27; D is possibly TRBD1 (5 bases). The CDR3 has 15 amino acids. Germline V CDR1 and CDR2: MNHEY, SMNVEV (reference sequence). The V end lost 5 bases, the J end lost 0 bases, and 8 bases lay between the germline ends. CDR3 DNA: TGTGCCAGCAGTGGAGACAGCTCTGGGGCCAACGTCCTGACTTTC. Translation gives CASSGDSSGANVLTF.

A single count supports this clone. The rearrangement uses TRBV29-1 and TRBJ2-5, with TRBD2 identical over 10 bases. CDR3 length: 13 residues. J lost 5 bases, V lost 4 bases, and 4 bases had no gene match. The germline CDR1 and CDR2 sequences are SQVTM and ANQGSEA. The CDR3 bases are TGCAGCGTTGCGAGCGGGAGGGGGGAGACCCAGTACTTC. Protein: CSVASGRGETQYF.

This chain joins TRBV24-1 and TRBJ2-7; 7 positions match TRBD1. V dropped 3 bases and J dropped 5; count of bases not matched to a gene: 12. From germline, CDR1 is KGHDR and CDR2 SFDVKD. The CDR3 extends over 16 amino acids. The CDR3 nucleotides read TGTGCCACCAGTGATCGACAGGGAAGAGGGGTCGACGAGCAGTACTTC. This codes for CATSDRQGRGVDEQYF.

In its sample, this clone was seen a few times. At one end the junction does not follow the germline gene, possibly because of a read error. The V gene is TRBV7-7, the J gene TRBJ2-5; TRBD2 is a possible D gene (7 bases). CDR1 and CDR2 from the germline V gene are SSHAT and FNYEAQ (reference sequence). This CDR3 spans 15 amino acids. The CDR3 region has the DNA TGTGCTAGCAGCTTAGGGCAGGGGAGGGTCGAGACCCAGTACTTC. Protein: CASSLGQGRVETQYF.

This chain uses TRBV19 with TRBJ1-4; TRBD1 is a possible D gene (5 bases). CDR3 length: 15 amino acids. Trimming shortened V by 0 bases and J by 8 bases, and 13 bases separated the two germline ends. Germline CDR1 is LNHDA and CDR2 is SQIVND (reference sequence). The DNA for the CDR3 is TGTGCCAGTAGTATAGATCCGGGACTGAGAGAAAAACTGTTTTTT. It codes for CASSIDPGLREKLFF. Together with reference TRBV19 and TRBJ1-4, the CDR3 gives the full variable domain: DGGITQSPKYLFRKEGQNVTLSCEQNLNHDAMYWYRQDPGQGLRLIYYSQIVNDFQKGDIAEGYSVSREKKESFPLTVTSAQKNPTAFYLCASSIDPGLREKLFFGSGTQLSVL.

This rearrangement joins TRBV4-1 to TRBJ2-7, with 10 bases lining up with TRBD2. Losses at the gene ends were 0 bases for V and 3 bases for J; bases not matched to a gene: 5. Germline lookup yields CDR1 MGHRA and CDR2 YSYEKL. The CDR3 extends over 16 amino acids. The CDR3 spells CASSQEGSSGSYEQYF. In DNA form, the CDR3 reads TGCGCCAGCAGCCAAGAAGGTTCTAGCGGGAGCTACGAGCAGTACTTC.

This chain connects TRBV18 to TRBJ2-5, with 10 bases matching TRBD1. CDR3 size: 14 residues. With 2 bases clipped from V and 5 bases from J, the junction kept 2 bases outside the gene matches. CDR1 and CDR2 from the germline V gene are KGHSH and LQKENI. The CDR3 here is CASSPGTGVETQYF. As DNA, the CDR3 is TGTGCCAGCTCACCAGGGACAGGGGTGGAGACCCAGTACTTC.

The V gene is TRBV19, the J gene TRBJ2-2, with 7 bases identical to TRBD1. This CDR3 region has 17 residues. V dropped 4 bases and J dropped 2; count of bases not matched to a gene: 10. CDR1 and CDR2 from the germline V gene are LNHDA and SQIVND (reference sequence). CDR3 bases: TGTGCCAGTAGTAAGGGGGCAGGCTCTGTTAACACCGGGGAGCTGTTTTTT. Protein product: CASSKGAGSVNTGELFF. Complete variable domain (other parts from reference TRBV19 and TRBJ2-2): DGGITQSPKYLFRKEGQNVTLSCEQNLNHDAMYWYRQDPGQGLRLIYYSQIVNDFQKGDIAEGYSVSREKKESFPLTVTSAQKNPTAFYLCASSKGAGSVNTGELFFGEGSRLTVL.

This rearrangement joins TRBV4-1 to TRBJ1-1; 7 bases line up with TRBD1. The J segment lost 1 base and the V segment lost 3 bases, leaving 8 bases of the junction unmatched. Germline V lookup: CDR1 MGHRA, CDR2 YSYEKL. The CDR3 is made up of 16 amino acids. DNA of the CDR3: TGCGCCAGCAGCCAGGCAACAGGGGTAAGGAACACTGAAGCTTTCTTT. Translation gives CASSQATGVRNTEAFF.

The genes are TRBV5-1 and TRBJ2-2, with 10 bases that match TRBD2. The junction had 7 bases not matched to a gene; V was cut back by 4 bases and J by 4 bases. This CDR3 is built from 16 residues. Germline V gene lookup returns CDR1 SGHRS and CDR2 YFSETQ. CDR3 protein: CASSRGAGGITGELFF. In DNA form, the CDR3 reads TGCGCCAGCAGCCGAGGAGCGGGAGGGATCACCGGGGAGCTGTTTTTT.